This TCR beta chain was obtained from a study of T cell clones after liver transplantation. Study-wide background: In this trial, immunosuppression withdrawal was attempted within 2 years of liver transplant. TCRbeta sequencing after a pre-transplant mixed lymphocyte reaction identified graft-donor-reactive clones, later tracked in post-transplant blood. Third-party-reactive TCRbeta sequences from pre-transplant mixed lymphocyte reactions served as antigen-independent comparators.

With V trimmed by 3 bases and J by 2 bases, 8 bases remained unmatched. Looked up from germline, CDR1 is LNHDA and CDR2 is SQIVND (reference sequence). The length of the CDR3 is 17 residues. Method: immunoSEQ multiplex PCR; TCRdb's copy keeps in-frame clones and lacks some. This repertoire shows tens of thousands of clones, 90% found once; its top ten account for 2% to 3%. Of note for this clone: Its target is not known.

Regarding the study as a whole: The donor-reactive repertoire was only partly measurable in a couple of subjects, lacking donor cells.

The chain joins TRBV19 to TRBJ2-2; 8 nucleotides match TRBD2. The receptor was isolated from a human donor who received a liver transplant. The sample was CD4+ T cells from blood, taken before liver transplant. As DNA, the CDR3 is TGTGCCAGTAGTATTTTGGGACTAGGAAAAAACACCGGGGAGCTGTTTTTT. This translates into CASSILGLGKNTGELFF.